This TCR beta chain appears in the sequencing data of a study of CD8+ T cells in alopecia areata (dated by TCRdb to 2016 to 2018). Regarding the study in general: Treated patients were enrolled in an open-label pilot trial of oral tofacitinib at 5 to 10 mg twice daily for moderate-to-severe alopecia areata. Tofacitinib was administered for 6 to 18 months, and 6 months of follow-up off drug were then conducted to assess delayed response and recurrence. Disease severity in treated patients was measured with the SALT score, which quantifies the percentage of affected scalp surface area. High-throughput TCRbeta sequencing was used to examine T cell clonal expansion in alopecia areata in both the C3H/HeJ mouse model and human patients. Scalp tissue and sorted CD4+ and CD8+ peripheral blood T cells from patchy and totalis/universalis alopecia areata patients and from healthy controls were covered by human TCRbeta sequencing. Biopsies were taken from tofacitinib-treated patients at baseline and at 4 and 24 weeks of treatment, and a later scalp biopsy was taken in several of the tofacitinib-treated patients. Scalp clonality was compared among normal scalp (n=4), patchy alopecia areata scalp (n=8), and alopecia totalis/universalis scalp (n=8). RNA came from the PAXgene miRNA kit for fixed scalp, the miRNeasy kit for PBMCs, and the RNeasy kit for mouse skin. TCRbeta CDR3 regions were amplified by immunoSEQ multiplex PCR with 35 Vbeta forward and 13 Jbeta reverse primers. Findings and caveats that apply to the study as a whole: Lesional scalp, especially in alopecia totalis/universalis, showed higher clonality and more expanded CD8+ clones than normal scalp, suggesting antigenic drive. TCR sequences shared between patients were less clear than in mice, possibly partly because of HLA diversity in the patient population. Tofacitinib significantly lowered scalp clonality and the number of expanded CD8+ clones among the top 100 scalp clones. Many expanded lesional clones persisted in scalp and blood during tofacitinib treatment, which may partly explain relapse after stopping treatment. Because the treated cohort was small and had only one nonresponder, larger studies are needed to examine links between baseline CD8+ expansion and response. Resident alphabeta T cells in normal human skin are also sequenced, complicating scalp TCR repertoire analysis, unlike mouse skin dominated by gammadelta T cells.

This clone was observed a handful of times. Its recognized antigen is unknown. Per-base quality was not reported, and no clone a single base away is much larger than it. V drops 0 bases and J drops 8 bases, leaving 11 bases in between. CDR1 is given as SGHNT and CDR2 as YYREEE, both from the germline V gene (reference sequence). From cysteine to phenylalanine, the CDR3 is 13 amino acids long. Only CDR3 DNA remains: 39 bases, in frame from the first base. The time point label on this specimen signifies: 20 to 30 weeks on oral tofacitinib. This specimen's treatment or condition label, per the study, means: oral pan-JAK inhibitor, 5-10 mg twice daily. Peripheral blood and lesional scalp punch biopsies were obtained from patients with alopecia areata. PBMCs were isolated by density centrifugation and stained for CD3, CD4 and CD8, and CD4+ and CD8+ T cells were sorted on a FACSAria. Library construction relied on the immunoSEQ multiplex PCR assay. To provide template for TCR sequencing, every sample had RNA extracted and reverse transcribed into cDNA. SuperScript III was used for first-strand cDNA synthesis, primed with a 2:1 mix of oligo-dT and random hexamers. Amplification bias was assessed with a synthetic immune receptor repertoire, and residual bias was removed computationally. The paper's data handling went like this. Raw reads were preprocessed to remove errors, and CDR3 was defined by IMGT conventions from the conserved cysteine to phenylalanine. Clonality was calculated as 1 minus Shannon entropy normalized by log2 of the number of productive unique TCRs. Whether each scalp clone was CD4 or CD8 was inferred by checking scalp TCRbeta sequences against the CD4 and CD8 repertoires from sorted blood. Entries here come from immuneACCESS through TCRdb and include only in-frame sequences with V and J called. Some clones fail to appear in such tables; in the studies checked, an unresolved V gene covers under half of the shortfall, and the cause of the remainder is unknown. V and J calls plus clone size are reproduced from that table; the DNA served to infer D and trimming. This sample gives 200,000 or so clones in total; roughly 60% of them show up just once. The ten largest clones take up 4.5% to 6% of the sample.

The sequence joins TRBV5-4 to TRBJ1-2, and TRBD1 may be the D gene, going by 6 matching bases. This clonotype was sampled from a human donor with alopecia areata. This sample comprised CD4+ T cells sorted from blood, obtained at week 24, from a patient treated with tofacitinib. The CDR3 loop reads CASSLDRARGYTF. Read as DNA, the sequence is TGTGCCAGCAGCTTGGACAGGGCCCGCGGCTACACCTTC.